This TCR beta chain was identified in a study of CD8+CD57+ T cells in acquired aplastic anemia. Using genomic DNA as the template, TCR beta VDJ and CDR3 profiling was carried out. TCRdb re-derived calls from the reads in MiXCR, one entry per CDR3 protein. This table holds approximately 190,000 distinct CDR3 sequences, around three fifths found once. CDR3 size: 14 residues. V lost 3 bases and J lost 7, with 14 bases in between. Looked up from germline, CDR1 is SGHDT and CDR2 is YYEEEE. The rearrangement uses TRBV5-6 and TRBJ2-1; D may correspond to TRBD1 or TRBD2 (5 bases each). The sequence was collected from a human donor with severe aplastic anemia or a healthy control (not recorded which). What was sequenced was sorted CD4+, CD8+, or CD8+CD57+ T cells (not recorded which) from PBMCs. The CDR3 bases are TGTGCCAGCAGCTCCGGGACCTCGAGTAATGAGCAGTTCTTC. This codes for CASSSGTSSNEQFF.